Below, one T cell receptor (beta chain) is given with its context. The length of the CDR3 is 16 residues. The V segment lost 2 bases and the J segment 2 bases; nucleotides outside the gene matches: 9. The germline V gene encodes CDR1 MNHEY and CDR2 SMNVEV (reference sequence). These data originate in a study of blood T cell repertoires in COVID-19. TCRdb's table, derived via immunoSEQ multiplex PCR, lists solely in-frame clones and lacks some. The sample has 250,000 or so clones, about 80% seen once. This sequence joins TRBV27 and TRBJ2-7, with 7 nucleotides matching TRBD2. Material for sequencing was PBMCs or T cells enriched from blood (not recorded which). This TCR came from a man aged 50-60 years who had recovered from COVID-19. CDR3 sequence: CASSLRPSGQAYEQYF. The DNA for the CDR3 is TGTGCCAGCAGTTTACGTCCTAGCGGTCAGGCCTACGAGCAGTACTTC.